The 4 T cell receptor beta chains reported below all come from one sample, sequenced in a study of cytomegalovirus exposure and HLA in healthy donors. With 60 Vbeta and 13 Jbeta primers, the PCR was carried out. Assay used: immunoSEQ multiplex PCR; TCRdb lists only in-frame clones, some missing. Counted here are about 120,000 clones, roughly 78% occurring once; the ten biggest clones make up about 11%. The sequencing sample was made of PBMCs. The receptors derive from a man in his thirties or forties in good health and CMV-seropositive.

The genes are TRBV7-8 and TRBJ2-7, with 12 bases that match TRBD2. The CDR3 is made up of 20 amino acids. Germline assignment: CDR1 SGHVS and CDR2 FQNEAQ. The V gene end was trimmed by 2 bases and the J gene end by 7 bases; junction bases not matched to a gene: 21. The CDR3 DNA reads TGTGCCAGCAGCTTAATAGGTACGACTAGCGGGAGAGTCGTGGGAGATGAGCAGTACTTC. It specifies CASSLIGTTSGRVVGDEQYF.

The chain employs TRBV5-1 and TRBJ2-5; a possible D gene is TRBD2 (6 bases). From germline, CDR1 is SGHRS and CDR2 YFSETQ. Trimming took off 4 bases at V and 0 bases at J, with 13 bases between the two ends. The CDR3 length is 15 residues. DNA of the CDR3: TGCGCCAGCAGCCAGTCTTGGGGGGACCAAGAGACCCAGTACTTC. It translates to CASSQSWGDQETQYF.

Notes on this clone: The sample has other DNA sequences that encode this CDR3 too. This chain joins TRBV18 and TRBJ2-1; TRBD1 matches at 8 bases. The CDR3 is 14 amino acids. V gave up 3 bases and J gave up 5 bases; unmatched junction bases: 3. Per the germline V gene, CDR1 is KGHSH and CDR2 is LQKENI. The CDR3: CASSPGQANNEQFF. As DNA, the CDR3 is TGTGCCAGCTCACCGGGACAGGCGAACAATGAGCAGTTCTTC.

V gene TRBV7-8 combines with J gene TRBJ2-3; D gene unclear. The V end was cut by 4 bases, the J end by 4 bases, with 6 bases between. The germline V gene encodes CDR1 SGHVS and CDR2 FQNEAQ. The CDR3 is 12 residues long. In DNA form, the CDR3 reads TGTGCCAGCAGCTCGTCTCCAGATACGCAGTATTTT. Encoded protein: CASSSSPDTQYF.